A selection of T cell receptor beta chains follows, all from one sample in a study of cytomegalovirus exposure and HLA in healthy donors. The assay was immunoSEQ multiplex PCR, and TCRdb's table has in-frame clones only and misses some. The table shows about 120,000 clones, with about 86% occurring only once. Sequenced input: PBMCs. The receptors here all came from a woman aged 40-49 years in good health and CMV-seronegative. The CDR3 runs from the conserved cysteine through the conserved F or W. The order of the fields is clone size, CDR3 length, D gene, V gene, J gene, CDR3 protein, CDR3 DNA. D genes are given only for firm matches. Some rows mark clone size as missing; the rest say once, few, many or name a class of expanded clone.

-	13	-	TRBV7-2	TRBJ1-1	CASSFAVSTEAFF	TGTGCCAGCAGCTTTGCGGTTTCCACTGAAGCTTTCTTT
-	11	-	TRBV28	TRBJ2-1	CASSFKTQQFF	TGTGCCAGCAGTTTTAAGACTCAGCAGTTCTTC
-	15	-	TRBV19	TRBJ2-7	CASSIDLTVLYEQYF	TGTGCCAGTAGTATAGATCTGACAGTACTCTACGAGCAGTACTTC
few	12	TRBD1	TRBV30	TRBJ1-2	CAWKTGLYGYTF	TGTGCCTGGAAGACAGGGCTCTATGGCTACACCTTC
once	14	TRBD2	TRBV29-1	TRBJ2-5	CSHSGGDREETQYF	TGCAGCCATTCGGGAGGGGACCGAGAAGAGACCCAGTACTTC
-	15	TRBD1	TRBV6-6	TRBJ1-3	CASRGQGSSGNTIYF	TGTGCCAGCAGGGGACAGGGGTCCTCTGGAAACACCATATATTTT
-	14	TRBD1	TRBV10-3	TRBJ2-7	CAISDTGAGGEQYF	TGTGCCATCAGTGACACGGGTGCAGGGGGCGAGCAGTACTTC
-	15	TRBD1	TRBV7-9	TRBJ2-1	CASSLGQGFGNEQFF	TGTGCCAGCAGCTTAGGACAGGGGTTCGGCAATGAGCAGTTCTTC
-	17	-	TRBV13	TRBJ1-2	CASSSHPRGTGRLGYTF	TGTGCCAGCAGCTCCCATCCGAGGGGTACAGGGCGACTCGGCTACACCTTC
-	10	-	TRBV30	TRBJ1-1	CAGSNTEAFF	TGTGCCGGCTCTAACACTGAAGCTTTCTTT
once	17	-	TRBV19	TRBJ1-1	CASRGGGGILTNTEAFF	TGTGCCAGTAGGGGAGGGGGGGGGATCCTCACGAACACTGAAGCTTTCTTT
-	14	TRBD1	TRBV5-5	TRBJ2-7	CASSLYRGDYEQYF	TGTGCCAGCAGCTTGTACAGGGGGGACTACGAGCAGTACTTC
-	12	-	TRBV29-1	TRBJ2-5	CSAVRGGETQYF	TGCAGCGCTGTCCGGGGTGGAGAGACCCAGTACTTC
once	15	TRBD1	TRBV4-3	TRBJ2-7	CASSQGGTGNREQYF	TGCGCCAGCAGCCAAGGCGGGACAGGGAATCGGGAGCAGTACTTC
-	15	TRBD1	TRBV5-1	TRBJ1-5	CASSPGQGSNQPQHF	TGCGCCAGCAGCCCCGGACAGGGTAGTAATCAGCCCCAGCATTTT
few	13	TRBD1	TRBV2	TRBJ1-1	CASRATGVTEAFF	TGTGCCAGCAGGGCGACAGGGGTTACTGAAGCTTTCTTT
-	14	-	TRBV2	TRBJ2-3	CASRRDPGTDTQYF	TGTGCCAGCAGACGGGATCCAGGCACAGATACGCAGTATTTT
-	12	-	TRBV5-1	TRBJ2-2	CASSIYTGELFF	TGCGCCAGCAGCATATACACCGGGGAGCTGTTTTTT
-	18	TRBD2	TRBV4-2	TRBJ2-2	CASSQDLTGGPNTGELFF	TGTGCCAGCAGCCAAGATCTAACGGGAGGACCGAACACCGGGGAGCTGTTTTTT
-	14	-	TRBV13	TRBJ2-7	CASSSAGSSYEQYF	TGTGCCAGCAGCTCGGCCGGGAGCTCCTACGAGCAGTACTTC
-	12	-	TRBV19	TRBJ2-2	CATQGNTGELFF	TGTGCCACACAGGGGAACACCGGGGAGCTGTTTTTT
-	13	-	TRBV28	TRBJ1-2	CASSPQGLGGYTF	TGTGCCAGCAGTCCCCAGGGCCTTGGCGGCTACACCTTC
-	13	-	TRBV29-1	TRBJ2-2	CSASRTATGELFF	TGCAGCGCCAGCCGCACAGCCACCGGGGAGCTGTTTTTT
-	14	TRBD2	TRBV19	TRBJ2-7	CASNSGGNSYEQYF	TGTGCCAGTAATTCGGGGGGGAACTCCTACGAGCAGTACTTC
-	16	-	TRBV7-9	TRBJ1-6	CASSRQGSSYNSPLHF	TGTGCCAGCAGCCGGCAAGGGAGCTCCTATAATTCACCCCTCCACTTT
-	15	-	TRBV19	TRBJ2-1	CASSMEGSPYNEQFF	TGTGCCAGTAGTATGGAGGGCAGTCCCTACAATGAGCAGTTCTTC
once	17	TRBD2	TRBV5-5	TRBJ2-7	CASSFGLAGRGLYEQYF	TGTGCCAGCAGCTTTGGACTAGCGGGACGGGGGCTCTACGAGCAGTACTTC
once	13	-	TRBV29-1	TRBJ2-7	CSVEGDNPYEQYF	TGCAGCGTTGAAGGGGACAATCCCTACGAGCAGTACTTC
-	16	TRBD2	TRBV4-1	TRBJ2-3	CASSQAGGGAMDTQYF	TGCGCCAGCAGCCAAGCAGGCGGGGGGGCCATGGATACGCAGTATTTT
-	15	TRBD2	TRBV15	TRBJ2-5	CATSRDRGVLETQYF	TGCGCCACCAGCAGAGATCGGGGGGTTCTAGAGACCCAGTACTTC
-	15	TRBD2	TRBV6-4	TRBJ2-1	CASSDSAGGPNEQFF	TGTGCCAGCAGTGACTCAGCGGGGGGGCCAAATGAGCAGTTCTTC
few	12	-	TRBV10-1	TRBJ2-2	CASSAGRDELFF	TGCGCCAGCAGTGCAGGGCGGGATGAGCTGTTTTTT